This T cell receptor (beta chain) was recovered during a study of control samples from healthy donors and cancer patients. Losses at the gene ends were 2 bases for V and 4 bases for J; bases not matched to a gene: 7. CDR3 length: 17 amino acids. CDR1 is LNHDA, CDR2 SQIVND, per germline (reference sequence). The sample holds a few counts of this clone. TCRdb keeps only in-frame clones here, not all; method: immunoSEQ multiplex PCR. The sample shows fewer than 60,000 clones, just over 85% of them seen only once. The sequencing sample was made of PBMCs. The chain joins TRBV19 to TRBJ2-1, with 11 bases aligning to TRBD2. This clonotype was obtained from a woman aged 50 to 60 with lung cancer. The CDR3 loop reads CASSIPILAGGYNEQFF. The CDR3 nucleotides are TGTGCCAGTAGTATACCCATTCTAGCGGGGGGTTACAATGAGCAGTTCTTC.